A selection of T cell receptor beta chains follows, all from one sample in a study of prognosis after radiotherapy for stage I lung cancer. TCRdb reanalysed the multiplex PCR reads using MiXCR and keeps one entry per CDR3 protein. Among some 38,000 distinct CDR3 sequences, about 24% were seen once, and the ten largest hold 20% to 30%. The input for sequencing was PBMCs, taken before or after stereotactic body radiation therapy (not recorded which). These TCRs come from a donor over 45 with non-small cell lung cancer. The CDR3 runs from the conserved cysteine through the conserved F or W. A D gene is named only where the DNA matches it firmly.

V	D	J	CDR3
TRBV9	NA	TRBJ2-2	CASSVSPGDAAGELFF
TRBV6-2/TRBV6-3	NA	TRBJ1-2	CASSIAQNYGYTF
TRBV6-4	TRBD2	TRBJ2-1	CASSEGTSGGELEQFF
TRBV6-5	NA	TRBJ1-4	CASSLRGGWEKLFF
TRBV5-1	TRBD2	TRBJ2-3	CASSLGASGASTDTQYF
TRBV9	TRBD2	TRBJ2-1	CASSVGIGGRNEEQFF
TRBV18	NA	TRBJ1-1	CASQTTVDWNTEAFF
TRBV28	TRBD2	TRBJ2-3	CANSLGTSGGYTDTQCF
TRBV11-2	NA	TRBJ2-1	CASSLDQNNEQFF
TRBV5-1	TRBD1	TRBJ1-1	CASSQRQGATEAFF
TRBV5-1	NA	TRBJ2-7	CASSWRWGSYEQYF
TRBV20-1	TRBD1	TRBJ2-7	CSARTGGSYEQYF
TRBV7-2	NA	TRBJ1-2	CASSLSDPRGYTF
TRBV18	NA	TRBJ2-5	CASSPPLTEETQYF
TRBV6-1	NA	TRBJ1-3	CASSGKWGVGNTIYF
TRBV6-1	TRBD2	TRBJ2-7	CASIPAGAREQYF
TRBV7-2	NA	TRBJ1-5	CASSLARFQPQHF